Below are 4 T cell receptor beta chains sequenced from a single sample in a study of cytomegalovirus exposure and HLA in healthy donors. Sequencing was performed with immunoSEQ multiplex PCR; in TCRdb, only in-frame clones are kept and a portion is missing. The repertoire consists of 89,000 or so clones, with approximately 94% occurring once and the leading ten covering approximately 1%. What was sequenced was PBMCs. The receptor set was obtained from a woman aged 30 to 39 in good health and CMV-seropositive.

The genes are TRBV5-6 and TRBJ2-2; 7 positions match TRBD2. This CDR3 is 13 amino acids long. Germline loops: CDR1 SGHDT, CDR2 YYEEEE. After removal of 2 bases from V and 10 bases from J, the junction contained 5 bases not matched to a gene. CDR3 residues: CASSFGGRVELFF. DNA for the CDR3: TGTGCCAGCAGCTTTGGCGGGAGAGTGGAGCTGTTTTTT. Based on the CDR3 plus reference TRBV5-6 and TRBJ2-2, the full variable domain is DAGVTQSPTHLIKTRGQQVTLRCSPKSGHDTVSWYQQALGQGPQFIFQYYEEEERQRGNFPDRFSGHQFPNYSSELNVNALLLGDSALYLCASSFGGRVELFFGEGSRLTVL.

The V call is TRBV29-1, the J call TRBJ1-2; D possibly corresponds to TRBD1 (6 bases). Trimming shortened V by 5 bases and J by 10 bases, and 14 bases separated the two germline ends. CDR1 SQVTM and CDR2 ANQGSEA come from the germline V gene. The CDR3 covers 11 residues. The CDR3: CSVQSQGSYTF. The CDR3 region has the DNA TGCAGCGTTCAGAGCCAGGGGTCCTACACCTTC.

The chain employs TRBV30 and TRBJ2-1; D may be TRBD2 (5 bases). Trimming took off 4 bases at V and 3 bases at J, with 13 bases between the two ends. The length of the CDR3 is 14 residues. The germline gives CDR1 GTSNPN, CDR2 SVGIG (reference sequence). The CDR3 loop reads CAWTDLYNYNEQFF. Written as DNA, the CDR3 is TGTGCCTGGACGGACTTATATAACTACAATGAGCAGTTCTTC.

V gene TRBV5-6 combines with J gene TRBJ1-2; no reliable D call. The CDR3 covers 14 residues. Germline V CDR1 and CDR2: SGHDT, YYEEEE. The V and J ends lost 0 bases and 7 bases respectively, with 13 bases between them. CDR3 in amino acids: CASSLVGRFSGYTF. The CDR3 DNA follows: TGTGCCAGCAGCTTGGTGGGGAGATTTTCTGGCTACACCTTC.